Detailed here is one T cell receptor (beta chain). Its antigen is not known. From germline, CDR1 is MNHEY and CDR2 SVGAGI. There are 13 residues in the CDR3. V was pared by 6 bases and J by 7 bases, with 13 bases between. The PCR used 60 Vbeta and 13 Jbeta primers. Using immunoSEQ multiplex PCR, the repertoire was profiled, and TCRdb retains in-frame clones only, with some absent. The sample holds more than 90,000 clones, 78% seen once. This sample is part of a study of cytomegalovirus exposure and HLA in healthy donors. The wider study: Genetic ancestry analysis placed over 65% of the 300 to 500 donors that were genotyped in the Caucasian-associated cluster.

Overall study results and limits: About 87% or about 30% of the time was how often most TCR beta V segments were productive, according to an earlier analysis. Analysis performed later found under 20,000 TCR beta sequences associated with HLA alleles at 0.05 false discovery rate.

The source is a woman aged 55-69 years in good health and CMV-seronegative. The chain recombines TRBV6-5 with TRBJ1-5; TRBD1 might be the D (5 bases). Sequenced sample: PBMCs. CDR3 nucleotide sequence: TGTGCCAGCAGGGTCTCAAAGGGGCAGCCCCAGCATTTT. Translation gives CASRVSKGQPQHF.